This TCR beta chain was obtained from a study of post-analysis software for immune sequencing data. At the level of the study: There were relapsing-remitting, secondary progressive and progressive-relapsing multiple sclerosis among the disease courses included. Points from the study as a whole: Patients with multiple sclerosis recorded significantly lower normalized Chao1 diversity than controls, the study found. Relative to controls, patients had about 5 TRBV segments at higher frequency, with TRBV5-6, TRBV5-1 and TRBV20-1 among these.

V was trimmed by 5 bases and J by 4 bases, leaving 12 bases between them. Germline lookup yields CDR1 LNHDA and CDR2 SQIVND (reference sequence). CDR3 length: 13 residues. Unique molecular identifiers were present in the TCR beta cDNA libraries. One entry per CDR3 protein, called by TCRdb with MiXCR from the PCR reads. The sample includes about 200,000 distinct CDR3 sequences, 25% to 30% of them seen just once. At least ten counts were recorded for this clonotype. Its antigen is unidentified. The receptor's source is a girl aged 2-17 years with multiple sclerosis. V is TRBV19 and J is TRBJ2-7, with D tentatively TRBD1 (6 bases). The sample comprised blood. The CDR3 DNA follows: TGTGCCAGTAGTGCTGAACAGGGATACGAGCAGTACTTC. As protein: CASSAEQGYEQYF.